Sequencing of this T cell receptor (beta chain) was carried out in a study of cytomegalovirus exposure and HLA in healthy donors. PCR primers comprised 60 Vbeta and 13 Jbeta primers. TCRdb keeps only in-frame clones here, not all; method: immunoSEQ multiplex PCR. The sample holds some 100,000 clones, under 80% seen once. With 3 bases clipped from V and 0 bases from J, the junction kept 2 bases outside the gene matches. The CDR3 is 14 residues long. CDR1 and CDR2 (germline): GTSNPN, SVGIG (reference sequence). The sequenced sample was PBMCs. V gene TRBV30 combines with J gene TRBJ2-1; 7 bases align to TRBD1. The TCR sequence derives from a woman aged 45-65 years in good health and CMV-seropositive. In DNA, the CDR3 is TGTGCCTGGAGACAGGGGAGCTCCTACAATGAGCAGTTCTTC. Amino acids: CAWRQGSSYNEQFF.